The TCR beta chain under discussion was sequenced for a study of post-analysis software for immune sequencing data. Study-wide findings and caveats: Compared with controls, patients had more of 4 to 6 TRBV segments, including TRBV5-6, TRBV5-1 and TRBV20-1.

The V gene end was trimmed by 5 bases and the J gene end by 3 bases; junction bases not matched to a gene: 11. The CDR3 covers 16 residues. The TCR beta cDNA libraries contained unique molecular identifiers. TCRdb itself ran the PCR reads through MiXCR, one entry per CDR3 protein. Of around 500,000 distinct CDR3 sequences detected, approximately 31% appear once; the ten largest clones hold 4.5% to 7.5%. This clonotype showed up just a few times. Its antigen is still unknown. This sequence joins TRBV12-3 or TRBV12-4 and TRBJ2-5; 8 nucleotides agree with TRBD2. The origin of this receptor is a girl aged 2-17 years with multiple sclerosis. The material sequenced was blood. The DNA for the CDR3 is TGTGCCAGCAGTATCGCACTAGCGGCGTTAGAAGAGACCCAGTACTTC. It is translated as CASSIALAALEETQYF.